This is a list of T cell receptor beta chains from one sample in a study of T cell responses to AZD1222 COVID-19 vaccine. TCRdb keeps only in-frame clones here, not all; method: immunoSEQ multiplex PCR. The sample has approximately 150,000 clones; 86% are singletons. The specimen was peripheral blood, collected 28 days after the second AZD1222 dose. The source is an adult who received the AZD1222 COVID-19 vaccine. Each CDR3 is given without its conserved first and last residue. The order of the fields is V gene, clone size, J gene, CDR3 protein. Rows give clone size only sometimes, using once, few, many, or a class for an expanded clone.

TRBV27,.,TRBJ1-2,ASSSDRDRENGYT
TRBV7-6,.,TRBJ1-1,ASSRDRNTEAF
TRBV12-3/TRBV12-4,few,TRBJ1-5,ASGGAYQPQH
TRBV11-2,.,TRBJ2-7,ASSNLAGAYEQY
TRBV7-2,.,TRBJ2-4,ASSLASSGGAGQY
TRBV18,.,TRBJ2-1,ASSPPGGGPYNEQF
TRBV18,.,TRBJ1-3,ASSPPAGSPGNTIY
TRBV7-2,.,TRBJ2-2,ASSFKNTGELF
TRBV29-1,.,TRBJ1-2,SVGGYT
TRBV6-1,.,TRBJ1-1,ASSEIAVRGSSNTEAF
TRBV9,.,TRBJ2-7,ASSVGTANTYEQY
TRBV5-4,once,TRBJ1-3,ASSLNENTIY
TRBV28,.,TRBJ1-3,ASSSTGSGNTIY
TRBV5-1,.,TRBJ1-1,ASSLEGSSFAF
TRBV28,.,TRBJ1-6,ASSFIGQTD
TRBV10-3,.,TRBJ1-5,AIRDRGSNQPQH
TRBV6-1,.,TRBJ1-2,ASSEVSGGHYGYT
TRBV19,.,TRBJ1-6,ASSPSGQGRSPLH
TRBV3-1/TRBV3-2,.,TRBJ2-1,ASRRTSGRNEQF
TRBV27,.,TRBJ1-1,ASSSTGLNTEAF
TRBV7-6,once,TRBJ2-2,ASSLAAGVDTGELF
TRBV6-5,.,TRBJ2-7,ASRDPRGGYEQY
TRBV18,.,TRBJ1-3,ASSPRDIDSGNTIY
TRBV6-5,.,TRBJ1-6,ASSLTGQGGTPLH
TRBV12-3/TRBV12-4,.,TRBJ2-7,ASTESGRGEQY
TRBV29-1,.,TRBJ1-4,SVGRQGYEKLF
TRBV3-1/TRBV3-2,.,TRBJ2-1,ASSHGRWVEQF
TRBV5-1,.,TRBJ2-1,ASSLEQGDYNEQF
TRBV27,.,TRBJ2-5,ASSLAGTGETQY
TRBV4-1,.,TRBJ2-7,ASSQGWARGYEQY
TRBV19,.,TRBJ1-1,AVGSGVNTEAF
TRBV7-6,few,TRBJ1-1,ASSTQTGSRTEAF
TRBV14,.,TRBJ1-2,ASSPDRAGYT
TRBV15,.,TRBJ2-5,ATRQGKGETQY
TRBV5-1,.,TRBJ2-5,ASSFWDKKETQY
TRBV19,.,TRBJ2-7,ASSRQVSSYEQY
TRBV24-1,.,TRBJ2-1,ATSDLAARDEQF